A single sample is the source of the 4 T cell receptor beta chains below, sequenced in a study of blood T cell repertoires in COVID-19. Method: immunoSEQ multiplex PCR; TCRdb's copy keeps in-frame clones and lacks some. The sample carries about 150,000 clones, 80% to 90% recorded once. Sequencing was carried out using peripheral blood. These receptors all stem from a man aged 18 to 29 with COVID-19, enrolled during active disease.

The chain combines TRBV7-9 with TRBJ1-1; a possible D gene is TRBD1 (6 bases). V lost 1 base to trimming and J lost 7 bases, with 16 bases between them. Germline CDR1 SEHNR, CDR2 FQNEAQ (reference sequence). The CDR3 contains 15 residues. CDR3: CASSLEGQLSGEAFF. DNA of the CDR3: TGTGCCAGCAGCTTAGAAGGACAGTTATCTGGTGAAGCTTTCTTT.

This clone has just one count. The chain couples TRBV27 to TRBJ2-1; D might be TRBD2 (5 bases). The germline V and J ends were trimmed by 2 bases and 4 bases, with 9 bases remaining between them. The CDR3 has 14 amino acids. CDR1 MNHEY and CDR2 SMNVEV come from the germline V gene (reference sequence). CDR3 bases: TGTGCCAGCAGTTTAATGGGAGTGTACAATGAGCAGTTCTTC. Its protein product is CASSLMGVYNEQFF.

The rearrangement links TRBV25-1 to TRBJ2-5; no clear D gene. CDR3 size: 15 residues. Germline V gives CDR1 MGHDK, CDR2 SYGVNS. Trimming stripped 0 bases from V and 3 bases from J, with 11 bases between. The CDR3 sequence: CASSEYILEKETQYF. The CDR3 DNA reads TGTGCCAGCAGTGAATATATTCTAGAGAAAGAGACCCAGTACTTC.

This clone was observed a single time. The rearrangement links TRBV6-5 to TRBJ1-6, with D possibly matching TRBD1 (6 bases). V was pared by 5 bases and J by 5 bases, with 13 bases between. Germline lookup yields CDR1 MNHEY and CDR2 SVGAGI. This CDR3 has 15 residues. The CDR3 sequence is CASSNWDTNNSPLHF. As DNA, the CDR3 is TGTGCCAGCAGTAATTGGGACACTAATAATTCACCCCTCCACTTT.